These T cell receptor beta chains were read from a single sample in a study of spatial heterogeneity in lung cancer. TCRdb passed the 5' RACE reads through MiXCR, listing each CDR3 protein once. Found here are under 20,000 distinct CDR3 sequences, approximately 9.1% of them singletons; the top ten hold 35% to 40%. Specimen: PBMCs, collected at follow-up. Source of these receptors: a female donor with early-stage non-small cell lung cancer. Each CDR3 is given with its conserved first and last residue.

cdr3_length v_call cdr3_aa
15 TRBV27 CASSAATGGTYEQYF
17 TRBV5-1 CASSLVPPREAGSEQFF
15 TRBV5-1 CASSSPFRGNTEAFF
13 TRBV11-2 CASSSPRRLGYTF
15 TRBV6-5 CASSRLGGANEKLFF
10 TRBV29-1 CSVPDYGYTF
13 TRBV28 CASTDRSGGPQHF
14 TRBV7-2 CASSLGAGGETQYF
12 TRBV12-3/TRBV12-4 CASSSPGPALTF
15 TRBV5-1 CASSSDLILGGELFF
14 TRBV6-2/TRBV6-3 CASNPSGSTYEQYF
13 TRBV20-1 CSASGGANQPQHF
21 TRBV7-2 CASSLRARQGRSSLVFYEQYF
17 TRBV7-2 CASSFNLNRGRSQPQHF
14 TRBV5-1 CASAGGQSENEQFF
16 TRBV11-2 CASSLLGQSMNTEAFF
14 TRBV5-1 CASSPSGSEAEQYF
14 TRBV20-1 CSARTSGRRYEQFF
11 TRBV20-1 CSAPRTGELFF
13 TRBV20-1 CSAPSTGSEKLFF
17 TRBV4-1 CASSQAARTSGSFGQFF
12 TRBV18 CASSTDRHGYTF
16 TRBV2 CASSGLSGRNTGELFF
14 TRBV20-1 CRAPNTGARYGYTF
16 TRBV24-1 CATSAATGTRDNEQFF
15 TRBV5-1 CASSFRRSSYNEQFF
14 TRBV10-3 CAISEPKAGEIQYF
14 TRBV18 CASSQAQENSPLHF
12 TRBV28 CASSTAVYGYTF
13 TRBV7-9 CASSLRVDTEAFF
17 TRBV18 CASSLRTSGGVQDTQYF
16 TRBV25-1 CASSGMGQGFIDEQFF
13 TRBV11-2 CASSFSEGTEAFF
14 TRBV5-1 CASRAGASTDTQYF
14 TRBV5-1 CASATGSNTGELFF
17 TRBV4-2 CASSQLGQGDRAYGYTF
16 TRBV5-5 CASSPLAGAGTDTQYF